Sequencing of this TCR beta chain was carried out in a study of control samples from healthy donors and cancer patients. Data came from immunoSEQ multiplex PCR; TCRdb stores just in-frame clones and leaves some out. The sample consists of some 150,000 clones, roughly 94% of them appearing once. This clone has just one count. The CDR3 length is 13 residues. V was shortened by 5 bases and J by 9 bases, with 14 bases between the two germline ends. Germline V gene data show CDR1 as SGHTA and CDR2 as FQGNSA. The sample comprised PBMCs. The chain couples TRBV7-2 to TRBJ1-5; tentatively, D is TRBD1 (5 bases). The sequence derives from a man aged 55 to 69 with colorectal cancer. In DNA form, the CDR3 reads TGTGCCAGCAGCGCAGGGAGTTCCGGGCCCCAGCATTTT. Translating gives CASSAGSSGPQHF.